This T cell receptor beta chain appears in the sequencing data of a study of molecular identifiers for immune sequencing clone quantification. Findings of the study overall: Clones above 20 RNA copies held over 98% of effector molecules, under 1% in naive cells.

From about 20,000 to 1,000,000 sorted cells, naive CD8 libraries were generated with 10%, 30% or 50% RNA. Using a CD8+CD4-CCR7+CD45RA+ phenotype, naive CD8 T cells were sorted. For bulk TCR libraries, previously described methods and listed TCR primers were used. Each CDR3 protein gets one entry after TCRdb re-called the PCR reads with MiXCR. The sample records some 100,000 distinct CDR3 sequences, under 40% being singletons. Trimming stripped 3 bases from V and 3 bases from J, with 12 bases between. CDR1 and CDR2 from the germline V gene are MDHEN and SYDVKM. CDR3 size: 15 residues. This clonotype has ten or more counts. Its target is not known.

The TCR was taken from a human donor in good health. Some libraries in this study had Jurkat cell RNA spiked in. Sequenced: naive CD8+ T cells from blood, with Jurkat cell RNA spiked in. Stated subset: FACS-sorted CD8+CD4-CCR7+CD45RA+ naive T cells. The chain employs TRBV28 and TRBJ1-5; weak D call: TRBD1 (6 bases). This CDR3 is CASSFQGTSNQPQHF. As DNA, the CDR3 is TGTGCCAGCAGTTTCCAGGGGACCTCCAATCAGCCCCAGCATTTT.